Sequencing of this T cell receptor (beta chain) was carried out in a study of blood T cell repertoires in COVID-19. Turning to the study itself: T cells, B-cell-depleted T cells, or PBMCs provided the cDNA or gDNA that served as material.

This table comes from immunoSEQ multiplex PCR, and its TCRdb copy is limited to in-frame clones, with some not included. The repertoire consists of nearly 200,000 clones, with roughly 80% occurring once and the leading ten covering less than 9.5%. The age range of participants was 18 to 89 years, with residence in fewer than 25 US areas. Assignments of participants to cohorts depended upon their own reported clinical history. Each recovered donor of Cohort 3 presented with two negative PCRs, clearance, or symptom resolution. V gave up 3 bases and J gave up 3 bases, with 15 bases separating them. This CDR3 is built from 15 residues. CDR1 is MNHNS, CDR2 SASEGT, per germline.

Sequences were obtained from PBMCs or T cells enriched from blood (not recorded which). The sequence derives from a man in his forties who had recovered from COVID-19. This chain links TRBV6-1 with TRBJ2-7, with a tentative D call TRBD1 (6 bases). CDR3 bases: TGTGCCAGCAGTGATTTTCGGGCAGGGGACTACGAGCAGTACTTC. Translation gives CASSDFRAGDYEQYF.